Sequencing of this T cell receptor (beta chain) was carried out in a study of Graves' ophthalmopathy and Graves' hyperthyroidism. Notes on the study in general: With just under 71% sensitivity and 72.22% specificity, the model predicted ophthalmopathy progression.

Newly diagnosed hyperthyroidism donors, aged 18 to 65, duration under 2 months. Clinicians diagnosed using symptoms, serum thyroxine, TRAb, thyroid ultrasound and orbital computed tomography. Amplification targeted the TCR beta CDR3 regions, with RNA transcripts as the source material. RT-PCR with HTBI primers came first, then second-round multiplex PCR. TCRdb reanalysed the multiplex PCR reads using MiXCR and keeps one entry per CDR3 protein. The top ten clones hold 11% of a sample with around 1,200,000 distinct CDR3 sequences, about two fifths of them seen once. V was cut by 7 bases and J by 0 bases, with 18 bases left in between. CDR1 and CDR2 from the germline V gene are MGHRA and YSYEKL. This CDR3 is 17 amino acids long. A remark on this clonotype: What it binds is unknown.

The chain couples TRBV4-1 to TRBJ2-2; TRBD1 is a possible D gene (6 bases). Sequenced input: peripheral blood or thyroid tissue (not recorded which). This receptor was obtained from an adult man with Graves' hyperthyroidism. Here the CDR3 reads CASTPLGDTTNTGELFF. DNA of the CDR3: TGCGCCAGCACCCCCCTGGGGGACACAACGAACACCGGGGAGCTGTTTTTT.